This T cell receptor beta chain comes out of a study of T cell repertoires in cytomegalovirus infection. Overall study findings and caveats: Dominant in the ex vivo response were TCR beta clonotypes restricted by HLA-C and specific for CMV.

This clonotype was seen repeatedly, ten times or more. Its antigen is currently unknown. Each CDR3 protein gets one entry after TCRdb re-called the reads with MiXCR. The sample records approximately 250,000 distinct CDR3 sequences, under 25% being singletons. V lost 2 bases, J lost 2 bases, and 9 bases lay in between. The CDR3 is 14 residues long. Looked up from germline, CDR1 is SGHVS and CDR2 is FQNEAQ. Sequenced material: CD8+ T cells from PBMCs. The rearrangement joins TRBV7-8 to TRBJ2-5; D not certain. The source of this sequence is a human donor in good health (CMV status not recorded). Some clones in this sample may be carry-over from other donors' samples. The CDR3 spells CASSLFDGQETQYF. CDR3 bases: TGTGCCAGCAGCTTATTTGACGGACAAGAGACCCAGTACTTC.